This T cell receptor (beta chain) is from a study of blood T cell dynamics during melanoma immunotherapy. Time point noted: pre-treatment baseline. Samples come from before therapy and from week 3 after the first blockade cycle. Response was assessed by RECIST 1.1 at 12 weeks, except a couple of rapid progressors. DNA loading was fixed at about 360 ng for all bulk PBMC samples. Assay used: immunoSEQ multiplex PCR; TCRdb lists only in-frame clones, some missing. This sample has 6,500 to 7,000 clones, with over 80% found just once. CDR1 SQVTM and CDR2 ANQGSEA come from the germline V gene. The CDR3 length is 12 residues. The V and J ends lost 6 bases and 9 bases, in that order; junction bases with no gene match: 6.

This receptor was identified in a human donor with melanoma. Some clones in this sample may be carry-over from other donors' samples. The sample consisted of blood, taken from a patient treated with checkpoint blockade. The chain links TRBV29-1 to TRBJ1-2; 11 positions agree with TRBD1. The DNA of the CDR3 is TGCAGCGTGGGGGACAGGGGGAGCCGCTACACCTTC. Its protein is CSVGDRGSRYTF.